This entry is about one TCR beta chain. Profiling relied on immunoSEQ multiplex PCR, and the TCRdb table lists in-frame clones only, not all of them. The data contain about 140,000 clones, over 75% of them singletons. The CDR3 runs to 14 residues. Trimming left V 7 bases short and J 0 bases short, with 9 bases between. The germline gives CDR1 SEHNR, CDR2 FQNEAQ (reference sequence). The data are from a study of blood T cell repertoires in COVID-19. Study as a whole: Sample material is recorded as cDNA or gDNA derived from T cells, B-cell-depleted T cells, or PBMCs.

The sample comprised peripheral blood. The sequence was obtained from a man aged 65 to 79 with acute or convalescent COVID-19. The chain carries TRBV7-9 and TRBJ2-2; D uncertain. CDR3 in amino acids: CASTHAANTGELFF. The DNA of the CDR3 is TGTGCCAGCACCCACGCGGCGAACACCGGGGAGCTGTTTTTT. Full variable domain (remainder filled in from reference TRBV7-9 and TRBJ2-2): DTGVSQNPRHKITKRGQNVTFRCDPISEHNRLYWYRQTLGQGPEFLTYFQNEAQLEKSRLLSDRFSAERPKGSFSTLEIQRTEQGDSAMYLCASTHAANTGELFFGEGSRLTVL.